This T cell receptor (beta chain) was sequenced for a study of T cell responses to AZD1222 COVID-19 vaccine. Whole-study results and caveats: Baseline serostatus was positive in only a handful of AZD1222 recipients. Increases in Spike-specific TCR breadth and depth were seen after two AZD1222 doses.

With regard to this clone: Its target is not known.

Trimming stripped 4 bases from V and 0 bases from J, with 16 bases between. In germline, CDR1 is SGHTA, CDR2 FQGNSA. The CDR3 runs 17 residues. Method: immunoSEQ multiplex PCR; TCRdb's copy keeps in-frame clones and lacks some. The table lists roughly 150,000 clones, about 91% of them singletons, with about 3.3% in the top ten. The sequenced sample was peripheral blood, obtained on day 0 of MenACWY control vaccination. The chain carries TRBV7-2 and TRBJ2-1; D uncertain. The sequence was obtained from an adult in good health. CDR3 DNA: TGTGCCAGCAGCTCGGGCTACGGAGCGAGCTCCTACAATGAGCAGTTCTTC. It specifies CASSSGYGASSYNEQFF.